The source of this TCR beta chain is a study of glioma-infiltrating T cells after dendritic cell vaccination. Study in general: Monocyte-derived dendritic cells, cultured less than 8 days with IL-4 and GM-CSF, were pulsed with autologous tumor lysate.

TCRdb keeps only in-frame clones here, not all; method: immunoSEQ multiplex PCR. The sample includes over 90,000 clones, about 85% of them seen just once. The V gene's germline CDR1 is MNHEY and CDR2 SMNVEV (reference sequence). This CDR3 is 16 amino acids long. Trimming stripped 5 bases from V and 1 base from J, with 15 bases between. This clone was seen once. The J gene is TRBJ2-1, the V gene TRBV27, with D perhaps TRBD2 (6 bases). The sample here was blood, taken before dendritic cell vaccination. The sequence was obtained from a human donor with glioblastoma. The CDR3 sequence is CASSNPRAGSYNEQFF. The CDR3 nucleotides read TGTGCCAGCAGTAACCCCCGGGCGGGGTCCTACAATGAGCAGTTCTTC.